This passage covers 21 T cell receptor beta chains from one sample sequenced in a study of lymphopenia after photon versus proton radiotherapy. Generated by immunoSEQ multiplex PCR, the TCRdb table keeps only in-frame clones and is missing some. The sample carries approximately 71,000 clones, roughly 90% recorded once. The material was peripheral blood, obtained from a patient treated with photon-based radiotherapy. All receptors come from a woman aged 70-85 years with pancreatic cancer.

This clone has only one observation. The chain carries TRBV7-9 and TRBJ2-3, with TRBD1 as a possible D gene (6 bases). Trimming left V 6 bases short and J 0 bases short, with 13 bases between. Germline V gene data show CDR1 as SEHNR and CDR2 as FQNEAQ (reference sequence). This CDR3 comprises 15 residues. The CDR3 bases are TGTGCCAGCAGGGACCTCAGGGGAAGCACAGATACGCAGTATTTT. Residues: CASRDLRGSTDTQYF.

This chain links TRBV11-1 with TRBJ1-1; TRBD1 is a possible D gene (5 bases). CDR3 length: 12 residues. The germline V gene encodes CDR1 SGHAT and CDR2 FQDESV (reference sequence). The germline V and J ends were trimmed by 6 bases and 1 base, with 6 bases remaining between them. The CDR3 DNA is TGTGCCAGCAGGGGGCCGAACACTGAAGCTTTCTTT. It encodes CASRGPNTEAFF.

The chain uses TRBV27 and TRBJ2-3, with D perhaps matching TRBD2 (6 bases). Trimming removed 6 bases from V and 0 bases from J, with 10 bases in between. This CDR3 has 14 amino acids. The germline V gene has CDR1 MNHEY and CDR2 SMNVEV (reference sequence). CDR3 in DNA: TGTGCCAGCAGCCGGAGCGGGAGCACAGATACGCAGTATTTT. Its translation: CASSRSGSTDTQYF.

The chain carries TRBV5-4 and TRBJ2-5; no firm D call. The germline CDR1 and CDR2 sequences are SGHNT and YYREEE (reference sequence). There are 13 residues in the CDR3. V was shortened by 2 bases and J by 2 bases, with 7 bases between the two germline ends. CDR3 sequence: CASSFLAQETQYF. CDR3 coding DNA: TGTGCCAGCAGCTTTCTTGCACAAGAGACCCAGTACTTC.

V usage is TRBV5-4 and J usage is TRBJ2-3, with 7 bases that match TRBD2. Germline-derived CDR1 and CDR2 are SGHNT and YYREEE (reference sequence). V was clipped by 3 bases and J by 6 bases; unmatched bases: 10. The CDR3 contains 15 residues. The CDR3 sequence is CASSSRLAGGDTQYF. The CDR3, as DNA: TGTGCCAGCAGCTCGAGACTAGCAGGAGGGGATACGCAGTATTTT.

This chain links TRBV20-1 with TRBJ2-1, with TRBD1 identical over 8 bases. The CDR3 length is 11 residues. Per germline, CDR1 DFQATT and CDR2 SNEGSKA (reference sequence). The trim removed 7 bases at V and 10 bases at J, leaving 6 bases unmatched. DNA for the CDR3: TGCAGTGGGGGGACAGGAGGGGAGCAGTTCTTC. Translating it yields CSGGTGGEQFF.

The chain joins TRBV27 to TRBJ2-1; D is possibly TRBD1 (7 bases). CDR1 and CDR2 from the germline V gene are MNHEY and SMNVEV (reference sequence). V lost 7 bases and J lost 7, with 20 bases in between. The CDR3 consists of 15 residues. CDR3 DNA sequence: TGTGCCAGCACTTTTGATTACAGGGGAGGTAATGAGCAGTTCTTC. Protein: CASTFDYRGGNEQFF.

The CDR3 DNA follows: TGTGCCAGCAGCCGGACTAGCGGGAGGTTTAACACCGGGGAGCTGTTTTTT. It translates to CASSRTSGRFNTGELFF. This chain uses TRBV7-9 with TRBJ2-2; 14 nucleotides line up with TRBD2. The CDR3 loop spans 17 amino acids. Looked up from germline, CDR1 is SEHNR and CDR2 is FQNEAQ (reference sequence). J lost 2 bases, V lost 5 bases, and 4 bases had no gene match.

The V gene is TRBV13, the J gene TRBJ1-2; 8 nucleotides line up with TRBD1. The CDR3 spans 13 residues. Unmatched junction bases numbered 7, after V lost 5 bases and J lost 8 bases. Germline assignment: CDR1 PRHDT and CDR2 FYEKMQ (reference sequence). The CDR3 region has the DNA TGTGCCAGCAGCCAAGACAGGGGAGGAGGCTACACCTTC. Protein product: CASSQDRGGGYTF.

V gene TRBV19 combines with J gene TRBJ2-3, with 7 bases that match TRBD2. Unmatched junction bases numbered 5, after V lost 4 bases and J lost 4 bases. The germline V gene has CDR1 LNHDA and CDR2 SQIVND (reference sequence). The CDR3 covers 14 residues. In DNA, the CDR3 is TGTGCCAGTAGTAAAGGACTAGGTGCAGATACGCAGTATTTT. This translates into CASSKGLGADTQYF.

V usage is TRBV7-6 and J usage is TRBJ1-1; D not resolved. Germline CDR1 SGHVS, CDR2 FNYEAQ. Trimming shortened V by 5 bases and J by 3 bases, and 7 bases separated the two germline ends. This CDR3 has 12 amino acids. The CDR3 protein is CASSPLDTEAFF. CDR3 DNA: TGTGCCAGCAGCCCTCTCGACACTGAAGCTTTCTTT.

The rearrangement uses TRBV7-2 and TRBJ2-7; 10 nucleotides line up with TRBD2. The V and J ends lost 0 bases and 4 bases, in that order; junction bases with no gene match: 6. The V gene's germline CDR1 is SGHTA and CDR2 FQGNSA. The CDR3 is 16 residues long. As DNA, the CDR3 is TGTGCCAGCAGCTTAGCGGGAACTAGCGGGATGTACGAGCAGTACTTC. It yields the protein CASSLAGTSGMYEQYF.

The rearrangement uses TRBV9 and TRBJ2-3; 13 bases fit TRBD2. CDR3 length equals 16 residues. Germline V gene sequence: CDR1 SGDLS, CDR2 YYNGEE. With V trimmed by 4 bases and J by 4 bases, 6 bases remained unmatched. The CDR3 is CASSPGLAGVADTQYF. The CDR3 DNA reads as TGTGCCAGCAGCCCCGGACTAGCGGGAGTAGCAGATACGCAGTATTTT.

The J gene is TRBJ1-2, the V gene TRBV27; no reliable D call. V lost 6 bases, J lost 8 bases, and 13 bases lay in between. Germline CDR1 and CDR2: MNHEY and SMNVEV (reference sequence). This CDR3 comprises 12 residues. The CDR3 loop reads CASRREAGGYTF. DNA for the CDR3: TGTGCCAGCAGGAGGGAAGCCGGCGGCTACACCTTC.

This chain connects TRBV7-2 to TRBJ2-2; D is uncertain. Germline V CDR1 and CDR2: SGHTA, FQGNSA. Between the trimmed V and J ends, which lost 2 bases and 7 bases, there was a span of 17 bases. The CDR3 runs to 16 residues. The CDR3 here is CASSLNTGLRGGELFF. CDR3 bases: TGTGCCAGCAGCTTAAACACGGGCCTTCGAGGCGGGGAGCTGTTTTTT. Full variable domain (remainder filled in from reference TRBV7-2 and TRBJ2-2): GAGVSQSPSNKVTEKGKDVELRCDPISGHTALYWYRQSLGQGLEFLIYFQGNSAPDKSGLPSDRFSAERTGGSVSTLTIQRTQQEDSAVYLCASSLNTGLRGGELFFGEGSRLTVL.

This chain joins TRBV28 and TRBJ2-1; D possibly corresponds to TRBD2 (7 bases). The germline V gene encodes CDR1 MDHEN and CDR2 SYDVKM. The CDR3 extends over 19 amino acids. V was pared by 6 bases and J by 5 bases, with 29 bases between. The CDR3 region has the DNA TGTGCCAGCAGCCGACGGGGGGCGTTTGGGCTACCCCAGGACAATGAGCAGTTCTTC. Its translation: CASSRRGAFGLPQDNEQFF.

The rearrangement links TRBV28 to TRBJ1-2, with 7 bases lining up with TRBD1. The CDR3 is 12 amino acids. Germline trimming cut 5 bases from V and 4 bases from J; bases unmatched to any gene: 1. From germline, CDR1 is MDHEN and CDR2 SYDVKM. The CDR3: CASSDRVYGYTF. DNA of the CDR3: TGTGCCAGCAGTGACAGGGTCTATGGCTACACCTTC.

This clone was detected only a few times. The rearrangement uses TRBV5-6 and TRBJ1-5, with D uncertain. The V and J ends lost 1 base and 7 bases respectively, with 12 bases between them. This CDR3 contains 14 residues. Germline V lookup: CDR1 SGHDT, CDR2 YYEEEE. Written as DNA, the CDR3 is TGTGCCAGCAGCTTGAAACTGGCAGACCAGCCCCAGCATTTT. It codes for CASSLKLADQPQHF.

The rearrangement uses TRBV28 and TRBJ2-5; 7 bases match TRBD2. Germline assignment: CDR1 MDHEN and CDR2 SYDVKM. The V and J ends lost 4 bases and 7 bases, in that order; junction bases with no gene match: 15. The CDR3 totals 16 residues. CDR3 DNA sequence: TGTGCCAGCAGTTCATCCGGGGGTAGCGGGTCAGGGACCCAGTACTTC. Its protein is CASSSSGGSGSGTQYF.

This clone was detected only once. The chain is built from TRBV25-1 and TRBJ2-2; D gene uncertain. Germline CDR1 is MGHDK and CDR2 is SYGVNS. The CDR3 runs 14 residues. V lost 5 bases and J 1 base, leaving 8 bases between the germline ends. The CDR3 coding sequence is TGTGCCAGCAGTCGATACGGGAACACCGGGGAGCTGTTTTTT. Translation: CASSRYGNTGELFF.

J is TRBJ2-3 and V is TRBV2; TRBD2 is a possible D gene (6 bases). The V end lost 6 bases, the J end lost 0 bases, and 10 bases lay between the germline ends. The CDR3 extends over 14 amino acids. The V gene's germline CDR1 is SNHLY and CDR2 FYNNEI. The CDR3 DNA is TGTGCCAGCAGGTTAGCGGAAAGCACAGATACGCAGTATTTT. Residues: CASRLAESTDTQYF.